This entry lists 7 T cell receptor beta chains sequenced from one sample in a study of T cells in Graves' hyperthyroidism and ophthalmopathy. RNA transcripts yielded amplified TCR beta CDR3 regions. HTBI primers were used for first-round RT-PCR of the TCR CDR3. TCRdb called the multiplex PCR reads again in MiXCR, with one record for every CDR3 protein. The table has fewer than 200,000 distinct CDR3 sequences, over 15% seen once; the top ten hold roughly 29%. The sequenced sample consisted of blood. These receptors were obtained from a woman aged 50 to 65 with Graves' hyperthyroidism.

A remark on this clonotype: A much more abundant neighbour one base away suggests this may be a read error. CDR3: CASSEARGPVSGSYEQYF. The CDR3 coding sequence is TGTGCCAGCAGTGAAGCACGGGGGCCAGTTTCGGGCTCCTACGAGCAGTACTTC. This sequence joins TRBV6-1 and TRBJ2-7; D may correspond to TRBD1 or TRBD2 (6 bases each). The CDR3 covers 18 residues. Deletions cut 0 bases from V and 0 bases from J, with 18 bases between. The germline V gene has CDR1 MNHNS and CDR2 SASEGT.

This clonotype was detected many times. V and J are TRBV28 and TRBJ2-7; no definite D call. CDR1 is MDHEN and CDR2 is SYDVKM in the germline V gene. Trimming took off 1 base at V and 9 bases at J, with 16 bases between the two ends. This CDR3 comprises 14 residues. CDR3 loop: CASSLSGWLLGQYF. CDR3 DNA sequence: TGTGCCAGCAGTTTATCCGGCTGGTTATTGGGGCAGTACTTC.

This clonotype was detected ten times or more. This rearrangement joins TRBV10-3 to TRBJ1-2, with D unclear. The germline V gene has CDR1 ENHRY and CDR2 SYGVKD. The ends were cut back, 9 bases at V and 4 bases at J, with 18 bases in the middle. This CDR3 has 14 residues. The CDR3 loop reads CAISDGFERYGYTF. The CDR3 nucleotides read TGTGCCATATCGGACGGATTTGAACGCTATGGCTACACCTTC.

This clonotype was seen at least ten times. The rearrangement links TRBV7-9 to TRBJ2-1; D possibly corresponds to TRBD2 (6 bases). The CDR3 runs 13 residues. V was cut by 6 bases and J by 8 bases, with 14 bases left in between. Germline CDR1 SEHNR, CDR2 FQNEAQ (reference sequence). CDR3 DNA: TGTGCCAGCAGTGGGACCTGGAGGGATGAGCAGTTCTTC. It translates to CASSGTWRDEQFF.

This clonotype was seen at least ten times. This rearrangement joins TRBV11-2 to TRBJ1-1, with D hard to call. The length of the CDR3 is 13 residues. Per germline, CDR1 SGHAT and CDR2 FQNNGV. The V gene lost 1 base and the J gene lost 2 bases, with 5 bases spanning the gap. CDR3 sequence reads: CASSLAPNTEAFF. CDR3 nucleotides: TGTGCCAGCAGCTTAGCCCCCAACACTGAAGCTTTCTTT.

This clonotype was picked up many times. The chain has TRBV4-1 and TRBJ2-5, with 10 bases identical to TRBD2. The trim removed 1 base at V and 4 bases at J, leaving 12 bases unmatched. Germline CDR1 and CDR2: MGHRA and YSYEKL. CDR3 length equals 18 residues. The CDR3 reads CASSQGVGLAASTETQYF. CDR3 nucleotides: TGCGCCAGCAGCCAAGGAGTAGGACTAGCGGCCTCTACAGAGACCCAGTACTTC.

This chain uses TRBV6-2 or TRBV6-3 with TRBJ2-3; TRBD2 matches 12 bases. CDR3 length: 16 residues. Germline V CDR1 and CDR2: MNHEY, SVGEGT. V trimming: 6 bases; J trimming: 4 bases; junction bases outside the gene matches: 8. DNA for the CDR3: TGTGCCAGCAGCCAAGGGCTAGCGGGAGGGGCAGATACGCAGTATTTT. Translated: CASSQGLAGGADTQYF.